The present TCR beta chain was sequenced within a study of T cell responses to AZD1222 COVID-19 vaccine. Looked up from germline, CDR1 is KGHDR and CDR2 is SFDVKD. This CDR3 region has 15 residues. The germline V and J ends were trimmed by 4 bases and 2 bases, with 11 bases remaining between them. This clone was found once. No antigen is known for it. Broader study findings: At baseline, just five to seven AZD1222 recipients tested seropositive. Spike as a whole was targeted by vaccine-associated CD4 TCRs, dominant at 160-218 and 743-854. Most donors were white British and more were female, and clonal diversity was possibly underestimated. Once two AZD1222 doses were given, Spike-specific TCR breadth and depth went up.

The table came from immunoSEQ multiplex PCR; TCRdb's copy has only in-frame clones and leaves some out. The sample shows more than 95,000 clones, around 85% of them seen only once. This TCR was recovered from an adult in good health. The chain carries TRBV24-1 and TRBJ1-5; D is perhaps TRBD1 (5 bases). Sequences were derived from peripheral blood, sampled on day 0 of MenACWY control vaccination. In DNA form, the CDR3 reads TGTGCCACCAGTGACCCGGGACTTGGCAATCAGCCCCAGCATTTT. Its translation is CATSDPGLGNQPQHF.